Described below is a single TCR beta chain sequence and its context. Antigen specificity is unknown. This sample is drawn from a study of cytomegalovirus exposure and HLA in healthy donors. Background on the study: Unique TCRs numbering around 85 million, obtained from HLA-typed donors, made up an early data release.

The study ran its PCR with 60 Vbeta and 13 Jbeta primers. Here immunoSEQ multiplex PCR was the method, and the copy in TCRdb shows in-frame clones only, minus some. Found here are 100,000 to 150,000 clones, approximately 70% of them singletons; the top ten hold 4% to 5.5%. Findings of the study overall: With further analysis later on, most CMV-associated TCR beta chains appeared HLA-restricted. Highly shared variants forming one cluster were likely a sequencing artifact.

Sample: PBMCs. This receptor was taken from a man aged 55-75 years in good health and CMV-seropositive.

This CDR3 reads CASSGDRGKGYTF. The CDR3 DNA reads as TGTGCCAGCAGCGGGGACAGGGGGAAAGGCTACACCTTC. The chain combines TRBV7-8 with TRBJ1-2, with 11 bases aligning to TRBD1. V lost 5 bases, J lost 8 bases, and 4 bases stayed unmatched. CDR1 is SGHVS, CDR2 FQNEAQ, per germline. The CDR3 runs 13 residues.